The 2 T cell receptor beta chains given below trace back to one sample, sequenced in a study of T cell changes during pregnancy in multiple sclerosis. Clones were sequenced by immunoSEQ multiplex PCR, and TCRdb holds only the in-frame ones, with some missing. The data contain 75,000 to 85,000 clones, roughly 93% of them singletons. The material sequenced was peripheral blood, taken in the second trimester of pregnancy. These receptors were collected from a female donor with multiple sclerosis, enrolled in a pregnancy study.

The J gene is TRBJ1-1, the V gene TRBV27; D is unclear. Trimming pared 4 bases from V and 4 bases from J, leaving 13 bases between. The CDR3 spans 14 residues. Germline V lookup: CDR1 MNHEY, CDR2 SMNVEV (reference sequence). The CDR3 bases are TGTGCCAGCAGTTCCGGACTGTCGATCACTGAAGCTTTCTTT. This encodes CASSSGLSITEAFF.

The chain carries TRBV27 and TRBJ1-1, with 10 bases fitting TRBD1. The germline CDR1 and CDR2 sequences are MNHEY and SMNVEV (reference sequence). V lost 7 bases, J lost 4 bases, and 15 bases stayed unmatched. This CDR3 region has 17 residues. For the CDR3, the DNA is TGTGCCAGCACTTTCCTTTCCGGGACAGGGGCTGCCACTGAAGCTTTCTTT. Translated, it gives CASTFLSGTGAATEAFF.